This T cell receptor beta chain comes out of a study of T cells after yellow fever vaccination. Whole-study context: The fractions with low cell numbers were processed using SMART-Seq v4 Ultra Low Input.

CDR3 size: 13 residues. V was shortened by 2 bases and J by 7 bases, with 12 bases between the two germline ends. Germline V gene lookup returns CDR1 LNHDA and CDR2 SQIVND (reference sequence). Via MiXCR, TCRdb re-called the 5' RACE reads, giving one row per CDR3 protein. The sample contains 300,000 to 450,000 distinct CDR3 sequences, approximately 5.7% of which appear only once. The sample holds a few counts of this clonotype. The sequence came from a man between 25 and 39 years old who received the YFV17D yellow fever vaccine. The chain couples TRBV19 to TRBJ2-7; D gene unclear. The source was PBMCs, collected 5 days after the yellow fever booster vaccination. The CDR3 here is CASSIIRNGEQYF. The CDR3 DNA reads TGTGCCAGTAGTATAATCCGAAACGGGGAGCAGTACTTC.